The rows below give T cell receptor beta chains drawn from one sample of a study of shared clonotypes between healthy human individuals. Sequenced by immunoSEQ multiplex PCR; TCRdb stores in-frame clones only, minus some. Of about 490,000 clones listed, 81% are singletons. The specimen sequenced was PBMCs. The receptors were gathered from a woman in her 40s in good health. Some clones in this sample may be carry-over from other donors' samples. Each CDR3 is given with its conserved first and last residue. A D gene is named only where the DNA matches it firmly. Only some rows state a clone size, as once, few, many or a class for expanded clones.

length: 13
size: once
J: TRBJ1-2
V: TRBV28
D: .
DNA: TGTGCCAGCTTGACTGACAGGAACTATGGCTACACCTTC
CDR3: CASLTDRNYGYTF

length: 15
size: .
J: TRBJ2-1
V: TRBV7-2
D: TRBD2
DNA: TGTGCCAGCAGCTTAGTTGGGACTAACTACAATGAGCAGTTCTTC
CDR3: CASSLVGTNYNEQFF

length: 15
size: .
J: TRBJ1-1
V: TRBV21-1
D: .
DNA: TGTGCCAGCAGCGACGATGGGACAGGGAACACTGAAGCTTTCTTT
CDR3: CASSDDGTGNTEAFF

length: 15
size: .
J: TRBJ1-3
V: TRBV6-1
D: .
DNA: TGTGCCAGCAGTGACAGAATACACCTTGGAAACACCATATATTTT
CDR3: CASSDRIHLGNTIYF

length: 16
size: .
J: TRBJ2-3
V: TRBV11-3
D: TRBD1
DNA: TGTGCCAGCAGCTTGGGACAGGGAATCGTGTCAGATACGCAGTATTTT
CDR3: CASSLGQGIVSDTQYF

length: 13
size: once
J: TRBJ2-1
V: TRBV15
D: TRBD2
DNA: TGTGCCACCAGCAGAGGAGTAGCGGGGTTGACGTTCTTC
CDR3: CATSRGVAGLTFF

length: 15
size: .
J: TRBJ2-7
V: TRBV9
D: TRBD2
DNA: TGTGCCAGCAGCGTAGGACTAGCGGGGGGCTACGAGCAGTACTTC
CDR3: CASSVGLAGGYEQYF

length: 13
size: .
J: TRBJ2-5
V: TRBV28
D: TRBD1
DNA: TGTGCCAGCAAACCAGGGGGCGCGGAGACCCAGTACTTC
CDR3: CASKPGGAETQYF

length: 12
size: once
J: TRBJ2-3
V: TRBV9
D: .
DNA: TGTGCCAGCAGCCTCCTACTGGATGCACAGTATTTT
CDR3: CASSLLLDAQYF

length: 17
size: .
J: TRBJ2-5
V: TRBV6-1
D: TRBD2
DNA: TGTGCCAGCAGTGGGGGAGTTGGACTAGCGGTACCAGAGACCCAGTACTTC
CDR3: CASSGGVGLAVPETQYF

length: 16
size: .
J: TRBJ2-5
V: TRBV25-1
D: .
DNA: TGTGCCAGCAGACCCTTTGGCGGGACCGACCAAGAGACCCAGTACTTC
CDR3: CASRPFGGTDQETQYF

length: 16
size: .
J: TRBJ1-1
V: TRBV5-1
D: TRBD1
DNA: TGCGCCAGCAGCCTACGACAGGGGAGGGCGAACACTGAAGCTTTCTTT
CDR3: CASSLRQGRANTEAFF

length: 17
size: .
J: TRBJ1-3
V: TRBV28
D: .
DNA: TGTGCCAGCAGTTTACTAGCCGACAGTTCCTCTGGAAACACCATATATTTT
CDR3: CASSLLADSSSGNTIYF

length: 15
size: few
J: TRBJ2-7
V: TRBV7-9
D: .
DNA: TGTGCCAGCAGCTCCGGACACCTACTGAACTACGAGCAGTACTTC
CDR3: CASSSGHLLNYEQYF

length: 12
size: .
J: TRBJ1-1
V: TRBV6-1
D: .
DNA: TGTGCCAGCAGGTGGGGGGAGGCTGAAGCTTTCTTT
CDR3: CASRWGEAEAFF

length: 11
size: once
J: TRBJ2-5
V: TRBV5-1
D: .
DNA: TGCGCCAGCAGCAACCAAGAGACCCAGTACTTC
CDR3: CASSNQETQYF

length: 14
size: .
J: TRBJ2-7
V: TRBV6-1
D: TRBD1
DNA: TGTGCCAGTACCGGGACAGGGGGCGGATACGAGCAGTACTTC
CDR3: CASTGTGGGYEQYF

length: 14
size: many
J: TRBJ2-1
V: TRBV11-2
D: .
DNA: TGTGCCAGCAGCAGGACCGGGATTTACAATGAGCAGTTCTTC
CDR3: CASSRTGIYNEQFF

length: 12
size: few
J: TRBJ2-3
V: TRBV29-1
D: TRBD1
DNA: TGCAGCGTTGGGACAGGGGCAGATACGCAGTATTTT
CDR3: CSVGTGADTQYF

length: 15
size: .
J: TRBJ2-1
V: TRBV13
D: TRBD2
DNA: TGTGCCAGCAGCTGGCGGGAGGGGTCCTACAATGAGCAGTTCTTC
CDR3: CASSWREGSYNEQFF

length: 14
size: .
J: TRBJ1-5
V: TRBV10-3
D: .
DNA: TGTGCCATCAGTTCACAGGTTGGGGGTCAGCCCCAGCATTTT
CDR3: CAISSQVGGQPQHF

length: 16
size: many
J: TRBJ2-2
V: TRBV28
D: TRBD2
DNA: TGTGCCAGTGACGGCTGGCGGGGGGCGAACACCGGGGAGCTGTTTTTT
CDR3: CASDGWRGANTGELFF

length: 14
size: .
J: TRBJ2-2
V: TRBV6-5
D: TRBD2
DNA: TGTGCCAGCCACGGCGGGAGTCTTAGCGGGGAGCTGTTTTTT
CDR3: CASHGGSLSGELFF

length: 14
size: .
J: TRBJ2-2
V: TRBV30
D: TRBD2
DNA: TGTGCCTGGAGGGGACTAGCGGGAACCGGGGAGCTGTTTTTT
CDR3: CAWRGLAGTGELFF

length: 15
size: .
J: TRBJ1-4
V: TRBV7-9
D: .
DNA: TGTGCCAGCAGCTTATCCCCCTTGGGAAATGAAAAACTGTTTTTT
CDR3: CASSLSPLGNEKLFF

length: 18
size: .
J: TRBJ1-5
V: TRBV4-2
D: .
DNA: TGTGCCAGCAGCCTTGCCGGGGCAAGCGGATATAGCAATCAGCCCCAGCATTTT
CDR3: CASSLAGASGYSNQPQHF

length: 14
size: .
J: TRBJ2-7
V: TRBV5-1
D: .
DNA: TGCGCCAGCAGCCTACGGACAGATTCCTACGAGCAGTACTTC
CDR3: CASSLRTDSYEQYF

length: 12
size: few
J: TRBJ2-5
V: TRBV6-1
D: .
DNA: TGTGCCAGCAGCTACCCCCAAGAGACCCAGTACTTC
CDR3: CASSYPQETQYF

length: 14
size: .
J: TRBJ2-5
V: TRBV2
D: TRBD2
DNA: TGTGCCAGCAGAGCGGGAGTAATTGGGGAGACCCAGTACTTC
CDR3: CASRAGVIGETQYF

length: 14
size: .
J: TRBJ2-2
V: TRBV28
D: TRBD2
DNA: TGTGCCAGTTCGGGCGGGAGGAGCACCGGGGAGCTGTTTTTT
CDR3: CASSGGRSTGELFF

length: 14
size: .
J: TRBJ2-7
V: TRBV15
D: .
DNA: TGTGCCACCACCCGTGGGGGGAGCTCCTACGAGCAGTACTTC
CDR3: CATTRGGSSYEQYF

length: 13
size: .
J: TRBJ2-3
V: TRBV10-2
D: .
DNA: TGCGCCAGCAGTGGAACGCGGGTTGATACGCAGTATTTT
CDR3: CASSGTRVDTQYF

length: 16
size: .
J: TRBJ2-2
V: TRBV19
D: TRBD2
DNA: TGTGCCAGTAGTATCTCCGGGAGGACCATTGGCGGGGAGCTGTTTTTT
CDR3: CASSISGRTIGGELFF

length: 15
size: .
J: TRBJ1-2
V: TRBV7-9
D: .
DNA: TGTGCCAGCAGCTCATCACCACAGGGAAACTATGGCTACACCTTC
CDR3: CASSSSPQGNYGYTF

length: 19
size: few
J: TRBJ2-7
V: TRBV4-2
D: TRBD2
DNA: TGTGCCAGCAGCCAGAGCCACACTAGCGGGAGGGTTTACTCCTACGAGCAGTACTTC
CDR3: CASSQSHTSGRVYSYEQYF

length: 13
size: few
J: TRBJ1-1
V: TRBV19
D: TRBD1
DNA: TGTGCCAGCGGACAGGGGGCGGACACTGAAGCTTTCTTT
CDR3: CASGQGADTEAFF

length: 13
size: .
J: TRBJ2-7
V: TRBV7-3
D: TRBD2
DNA: TGTGCCAGCAGCCCGTCGGGAGGGTACGAGCAGTACTTC
CDR3: CASSPSGGYEQYF

length: 14
size: .
J: TRBJ2-3
V: TRBV7-9
D: .
DNA: TGTGCCAGCAGCCGCGCCAGAGGGACAGATACGCAGTATTTT
CDR3: CASSRARGTDTQYF

length: 13
size: once
J: TRBJ2-3
V: TRBV7-2
D: .
DNA: TGTGCCAGCAGCTTACTCTTCCAAGATACGCAGTATTTT
CDR3: CASSLLFQDTQYF

length: 13
size: .
J: TRBJ2-2
V: TRBV2
D: .
DNA: TGTGCCAGCAGTGAAGAGGGGGCCGGGGAGCTGTTTTTT
CDR3: CASSEEGAGELFF

length: 17
size: many
J: TRBJ2-2
V: TRBV9
D: TRBD1
DNA: TGTGCCAGCAGCGTAGACGCGGGACAGGGGGCAGAAGGGGAGCTGTTTTTT
CDR3: CASSVDAGQGAEGELFF

length: 12
size: .
J: TRBJ1-2
V: TRBV28
D: .
DNA: TGTGCCAGCAGTTTAAGCAACTATGGCTACACCTTC
CDR3: CASSLSNYGYTF

length: 18
size: .
J: TRBJ2-6
V: TRBV27
D: TRBD1
DNA: TGTGCCAGCAGACAGGGACAGGGGGCCCCTCCTGGGGCCAACGTCCTGACTTTC
CDR3: CASRQGQGAPPGANVLTF

length: 15
size: .
J: TRBJ2-2
V: TRBV5-1
D: .
DNA: TGCGCCAGCAGCTACGGGACTTTTAACACCGGGGAGCTGTTTTTT
CDR3: CASSYGTFNTGELFF

length: 12
size: .
J: TRBJ2-5
V: TRBV7-6
D: .
DNA: TGTGCCAGCAGCCCAATGCGGGAGACCCAGTACTTC
CDR3: CASSPMRETQYF

length: 16
size: .
J: TRBJ1-5
V: TRBV4-2
D: .
DNA: TGTGCCAGCAGCCAAGGGTCTCACCATAGCAATCAGCCCCAGCATTTT
CDR3: CASSQGSHHSNQPQHF

length: 16
size: .
J: TRBJ1-2
V: TRBV7-9
D: .
DNA: TGTGCCAGCAGCTTAGCTGCAGGTTCTTTCGACTATGGCTACACCTTC
CDR3: CASSLAAGSFDYGYTF

length: 15
size: .
J: TRBJ2-7
V: TRBV7-9
D: .
DNA: TGTGCCAGCAGCTTCGCTAGCGCCTATTCCTACGAGCAGTACTTC
CDR3: CASSFASAYSYEQYF

length: 13
size: .
J: TRBJ2-1
V: TRBV7-3
D: TRBD2
DNA: TGTGCCAGCAGCCGGAGGCACGGGACTAGCGTCCTCTTC
CDR3: CASSRRHGTSVLF

length: 14
size: many
J: TRBJ2-7
V: TRBV5-4
D: .
DNA: TGTGCCAGCAGCGAGGGGGGACGGACCTACGAGCAGTACTTC
CDR3: CASSEGGRTYEQYF

length: 19
size: .
J: TRBJ2-2
V: TRBV5-6
D: .
DNA: TGTGCCAGCAGCTTGGTTGGGTGGACGATAGCGGAGAACACCGGGGAGCTGTTTTTT
CDR3: CASSLVGWTIAENTGELFF

length: 15
size: .
J: TRBJ1-1
V: TRBV5-6
D: .
DNA: TGTGCCAGCAGCTCAGGGCCTGTTATAGCCACTGAAGCTTTCTTT
CDR3: CASSSGPVIATEAFF

length: 15
size: .
J: TRBJ1-1
V: TRBV5-1
D: .
DNA: TGCGCCAGCAGCTTGTTAGGCCCCAGGGAAACTGAAGCTTTCTTT
CDR3: CASSLLGPRETEAFF

length: 13
size: .
J: TRBJ2-1
V: TRBV6-6
D: TRBD1
DNA: TGTGCCAGCAGTGTCCCGGGACAGGGGACGTACTTCTTC
CDR3: CASSVPGQGTYFF

length: 15
size: few
J: TRBJ1-5
V: TRBV27
D: TRBD1
DNA: TGTGCCAGCAGTATACAGGGGATTAGCAATCAGCCCCAGCATTTT
CDR3: CASSIQGISNQPQHF